This paragraph reports one T cell receptor beta chain. Its antigen remains unknown. Researchers barred patients who had uncontrolled infection, other autoimmune disease, pregnancy or lactation. Every diagnosis used clinical symptoms, serum thyroxine and TRAb, thyroid ultrasound and orbital computed tomography. Looked up from germline, CDR1 is SEHNR and CDR2 is FQNEAQ (reference sequence). This CDR3 comprises 18 residues. V lost 2 bases to trimming and J lost 5 bases, with 24 bases between them. The data derive from a study of T cells in Graves' hyperthyroidism and ophthalmopathy. The study, taken as a whole, reports: Most clonotypes expanded in thyroid above 0.001 were likewise present in blood. The model predicted ophthalmopathy a median around six months before onset.

RNA transcripts yielded amplified TCR beta CDR3 regions. The TCR CDR3 first-round RT-PCR relied on the HTBI primer set. TCRdb redid the calling of the multiplex PCR reads with MiXCR, one entry per CDR3 protein. This repertoire shows roughly 510,000 distinct CDR3 sequences, around 50% found once; its top ten account for 44%. Sequencing was carried out using peripheral blood or thyroid tissue (not recorded which). This sequence was found in an adult woman with Graves' disease, either hyperthyroidism or ophthalmopathy (not recorded which). The V call is TRBV7-9, the J call TRBJ1-1; no firm D call. The CDR3 sequence: CASSLRPGWGIAETEAFF. Written as DNA, the CDR3 is TGTGCCAGCAGCTTAAGGCCGGGATGGGGTATAGCTGAGACTGAAGCTTTCTTT.